Listed below are T cell receptor beta chains from one sample, sequenced in a study of blood T cell repertoires in COVID-19. Clones were read by immunoSEQ multiplex PCR, and TCRdb kept only the in-frame ones, dropping some. The data contain 250,000 to 300,000 clones, 70% to 90% of them seen just once; the ten biggest clones take up about 6.9%. What was sequenced was PBMCs or T cells enriched from blood (not recorded which). The origin of the receptors is a woman between 45 and 65 years old who had been exposed to COVID-19. Each CDR3 is given without its conserved first and last residue.

TRBV29-1	SVGHGSGQGNQPQH
TRBV28	ASRVASRGSNQPQH
TRBV5-1	ASSRETTTYEQY
TRBV19	ASSPPSYSQPQH
TRBV5-1	ASSSRTASTDTQY
TRBV19	ASRQTGGANSPLH
TRBV18	ASSPGGSTDTQY
TRBV3-1/TRBV3-2	ASSQHRERGYT
TRBV19	ASSIGATLYGELF
TRBV27	ASIGTVNTEAF
TRBV10-1	ASSPRGGGLNEQF
TRBV12-3/TRBV12-4	ASSLRGLYGYT
TRBV28	ASSVLTGEYGYT
TRBV5-4	ASSTDRGLWETQY
TRBV27	ASSHREDTEAF
TRBV24-1	ATTASTFMNTEAF
TRBV5-1	ASGRTGGTDTQY
TRBV18	ASSPLHTGRQETQY
TRBV28	ASSPALARQFPTQY
TRBV7-8	ASRRGTGIRVLYGYT
TRBV19	ASNGRAGSYNSPLH
TRBV2	ASSETRTVSGNTIY
TRBV11-2	ASSLVLNEKLF
TRBV4-2	ASSHGGGENTEAF
TRBV19	ASSLMTGQGDTQY
TRBV27	ASSIIMSSSYNSPLH
TRBV5-1	ASSRTVLLLNNEQF
TRBV4-2	ASSQDPRFMNTEAF
TRBV7-9	ASSFVEGRNTEAF
TRBV6-5	ASSYGIRDTIY
TRBV7-9	ASSSRVGDTEAF
TRBV19	ASSIGMNTEAF
TRBV6-5	ASTKIRLNGYT
TRBV10-1	ASSEGTRPGNTIY
TRBV11-2	ASSLEGTSHTEAF
TRBV7-2	ASGNRGLFNTEAF
TRBV2	ASRRIAGASGY
TRBV6-5	ATPDGGAIYGYT
TRBV10-3	AISDRSTEAF
TRBV20-1	SASKETDNYNEQF
TRBV6-5	ASSWDRVNTEAF
TRBV5-1	ASSLRGSSTEAF
TRBV29-1	SALERPTDTQY
TRBV7-9	ASRPGQGYEQY
TRBV5-1	ASSGGTANTEAF
TRBV27	ASSSLRTGIDNEQF
TRBV2	ASTVLSGELF
TRBV6-5	ASSYGTGASVGYT
TRBV5-4	ASSPGQAKNTDTQY
TRBV10-3	AITMTGTSTDTQY
TRBV6-1	ASSEQGGLGTF
TRBV7-9	ASSLAPQVRTDTQY
TRBV25-1	ASSDGGGADNSPLH
TRBV7-2	ASSPIPGYLYGYT
TRBV25-1	ASINKNTEAF
TRBV7-8	ASSLLYNEQF
TRBV14	ASSQDPPSGNTEAF